This TCR beta chain came from a study of blood T cells in healthy people across ages. The authors ran a second PCR of about 6 to 12 cycles using a sample-barcoded 5' primer and a J-beta primer mix. TCRdb re-derived calls from the 5' RACE reads in MiXCR, one entry per CDR3 protein. Of 600,000 or so distinct CDR3 sequences listed, approximately 30% are singletons. V dropped 3 bases and J dropped 2 bases, with 15 bases sitting between them. This CDR3 has 15 amino acids. The germline V gene encodes CDR1 SGHNT and CDR2 YYREEE (reference sequence). This clonotype has a count of ten or more. This receptor was obtained from a woman over 75 in good health. The specimen was blood. The gene calls are TRBV5-4 and TRBJ2-7; a weak D match, TRBD1 (5 bases). The CDR3 is CASSWGFVGAYEQYF. DNA for the CDR3: TGTGCCAGCAGCTGGGGCTTTGTAGGGGCCTACGAGCAGTACTTC. The full variable domain, rest sourced from reference TRBV5-4 and TRBJ2-7, is ETGVTQSPTHLIKTRGQQVTLRCSSQSGHNTVSWYQQALGQGPQFIFQYYREEENGRGNFPPRFSGLQFPNYSSELNVNALELDDSALYLCASSWGFVGAYEQYFGPGTRLTVT.